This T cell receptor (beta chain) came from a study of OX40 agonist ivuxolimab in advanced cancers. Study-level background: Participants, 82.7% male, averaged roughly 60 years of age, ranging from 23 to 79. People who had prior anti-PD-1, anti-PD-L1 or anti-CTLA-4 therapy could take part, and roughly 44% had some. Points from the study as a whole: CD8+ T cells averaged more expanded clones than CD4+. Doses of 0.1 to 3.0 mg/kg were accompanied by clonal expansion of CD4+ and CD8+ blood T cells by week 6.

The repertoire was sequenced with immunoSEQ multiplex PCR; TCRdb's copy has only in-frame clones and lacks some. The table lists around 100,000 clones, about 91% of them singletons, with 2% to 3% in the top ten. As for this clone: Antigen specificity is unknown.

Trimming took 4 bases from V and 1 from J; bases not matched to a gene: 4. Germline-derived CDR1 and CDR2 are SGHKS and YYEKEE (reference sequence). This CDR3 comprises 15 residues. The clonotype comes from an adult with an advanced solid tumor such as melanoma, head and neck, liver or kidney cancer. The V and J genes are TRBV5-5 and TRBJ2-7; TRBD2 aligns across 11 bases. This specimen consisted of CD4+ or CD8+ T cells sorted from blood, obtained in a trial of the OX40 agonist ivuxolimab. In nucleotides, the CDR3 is TGTGCCAGCAGCCTACTAGCGGGGGTATCCTACGAGCAGTACTTC. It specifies CASSLLAGVSYEQYF.